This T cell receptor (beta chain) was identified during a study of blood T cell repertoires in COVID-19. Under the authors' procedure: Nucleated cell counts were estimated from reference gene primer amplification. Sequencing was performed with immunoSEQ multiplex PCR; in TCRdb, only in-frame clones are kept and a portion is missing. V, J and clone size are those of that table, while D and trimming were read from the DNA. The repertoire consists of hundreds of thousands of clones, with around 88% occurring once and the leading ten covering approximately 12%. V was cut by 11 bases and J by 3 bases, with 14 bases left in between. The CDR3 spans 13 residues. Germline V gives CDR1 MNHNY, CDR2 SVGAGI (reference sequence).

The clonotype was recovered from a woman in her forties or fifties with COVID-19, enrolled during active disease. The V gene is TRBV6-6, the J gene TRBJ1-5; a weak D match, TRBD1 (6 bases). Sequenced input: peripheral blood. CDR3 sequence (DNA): TGTGCCGCCAACAGGGCCCTCAATCAGCCCCAGCATTTT. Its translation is CAANRALNQPQHF.